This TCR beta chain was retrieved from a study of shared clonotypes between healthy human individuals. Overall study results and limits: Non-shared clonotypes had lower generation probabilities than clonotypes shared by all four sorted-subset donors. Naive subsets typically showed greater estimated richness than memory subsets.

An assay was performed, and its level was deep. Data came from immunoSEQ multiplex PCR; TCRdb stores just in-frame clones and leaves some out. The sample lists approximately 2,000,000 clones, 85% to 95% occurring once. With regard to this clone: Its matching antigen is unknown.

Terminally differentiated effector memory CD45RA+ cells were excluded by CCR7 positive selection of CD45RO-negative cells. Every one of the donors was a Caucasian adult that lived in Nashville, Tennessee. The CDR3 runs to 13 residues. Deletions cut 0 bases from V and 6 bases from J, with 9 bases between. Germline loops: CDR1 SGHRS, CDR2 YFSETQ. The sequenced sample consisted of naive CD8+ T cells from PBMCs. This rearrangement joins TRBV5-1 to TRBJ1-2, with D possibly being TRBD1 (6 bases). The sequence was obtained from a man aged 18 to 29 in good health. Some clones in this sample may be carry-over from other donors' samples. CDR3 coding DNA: TGCGCCAGCAGCTTGGAGGGGGAGGATGGCTACACCTTC. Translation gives CASSLEGEDGYTF. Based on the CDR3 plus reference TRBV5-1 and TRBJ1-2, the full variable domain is KAGVTQTPRYLIKTRGQQVTLSCSPISGHRSVSWYQQTPGQGLQFLFEYFSETQRNKGNFPGRFSGRQFSNSRSEMNVSTLELGDSALYLCASSLEGEDGYTFGSGTRLTVV.